This T cell receptor beta chain was sequenced during a study of shared clonotypes between healthy human individuals. Study overall: Each donor had three CD4 naive, three CD4 memory, two CD8 naive and one CD8 memory plate. Study-level results: Around 5.4% of naive CD4 clonotypes were common to a few donors.

Approximately 220 ng DNA, 30,000 or so T cell genomes, went into each sorted-subset replicate PCR. TCRdb keeps only in-frame clones here, not all; method: immunoSEQ multiplex PCR. The table has 2 million to 2.5 million clones, 85% to 95% seen once. Regarding this clone: The antigen is not known.

Naive CD8 cells comprised CD45RO-negative, CCR7-positively selected cells, excluding terminally differentiated effector memory CD45RA+ cells. Donors were Caucasian adults residing in Nashville, Tennessee, USA. Trimming took 0 bases from V and 4 from J; bases not matched to a gene: 10. Germline CDR1 is LGHNA and CDR2 is YSLEER. This CDR3 contains 17 residues. Sample: naive CD8+ T cells from PBMCs. The sequence was collected from a young man in good health. Some clones in this sample may be carry-over from other donors' samples. The chain has TRBV4-3 and TRBJ2-7; 9 positions agree with TRBD1. CDR3: CASSQDPTGGEGYEQYF. CDR3 sequence (DNA): TGCGCCAGCAGCCAAGACCCAACAGGGGGCGAGGGTTACGAGCAGTACTTC.